The rows below give T cell receptor beta chains drawn from one sample of a study of blood T cell repertoires in COVID-19. Method: immunoSEQ multiplex PCR; TCRdb's copy keeps in-frame clones and lacks some. The table includes under 300,000 clones, about 89% detected once. Material for sequencing was PBMCs or T cells enriched from blood (not recorded which). The origin of the receptors is a woman aged 18-35 years who had recovered from COVID-19. Both conserved end residues are part of each CDR3. The order of the fields is J gene, clone size, D gene, V gene, CDR3 length, CDR3 DNA, CDR3 protein. The D gene is left open where the match is weak. The size field is filled for only some rows; it gives once, few, many or a size class.

TRBJ2-1 | NA | TRBD1 | TRBV2 | 14 | TGTGCCAGCATGGGGGACAGACTGTACAATGAGCAGTTCTTC | CASMGDRLYNEQFF
TRBJ2-4 | NA | TRBD2 | TRBV28 | 17 | TGTGCCAGCAATCCAAGACTAGCGGGAGGGCCCGGAAACATTCAGTACTTC | CASNPRLAGGPGNIQYF
TRBJ2-7 | NA | NA | TRBV3-1/TRBV3-2 | 11 | TGTGCCAGCAGCGTAGACTACGAGCAGTACTTC | CASSVDYEQYF
TRBJ2-1 | NA | NA | TRBV21-1 | 13 | TGTGCCAGCAGCCGCCGGTCGGGGGATGAGCAGTTCTTC | CASSRRSGDEQFF
TRBJ1-6 | NA | TRBD1 | TRBV10-3 | 13 | TGTGCCATCAGCAGACAGGGAAACTCACCCCTCCACTTT | CAISRQGNSPLHF
TRBJ1-2 | NA | NA | TRBV12-5 | 16 | TGTGCTAGTGGTTTCGGCACCGGCGGGGAAGCGGATGGCTACACCTTC | CASGFGTGGEADGYTF
TRBJ1-3 | NA | TRBD1 | TRBV19 | 17 | TGTGCCAGTAGTATTAGACAGGGGTCGACCTCTGGAAACACCATATATTTT | CASSIRQGSTSGNTIYF
TRBJ1-4 | NA | TRBD1 | TRBV7-9 | 15 | TGTGCCAGCAGCTTTTCGGCAGGGGGATTTGAAAAACTGTTTTTT | CASSFSAGGFEKLFF
TRBJ1-5 | medium-sized | NA | TRBV3-1/TRBV3-2 | 15 | TGTGCCAGCAGCCCGACCCAGGGGAAAAATCAGCCCCAGCATTTT | CASSPTQGKNQPQHF
TRBJ1-2 | NA | TRBD1 | TRBV25-1 | 15 | TGTGCCAGCAGTGAATGGGGGGACAGCTTCTATGGCTACACCTTC | CASSEWGDSFYGYTF
TRBJ1-5 | NA | NA | TRBV19 | 16 | TGTGCCAGTAGTCCGGGGGTTACAAGCGGCAATCAGCCCCAGCATTTT | CASSPGVTSGNQPQHF
TRBJ2-3 | NA | NA | TRBV9 | 13 | TGTGCCAGCAGCGTAGATTTAATAGATACGCAGTATTTT | CASSVDLIDTQYF
TRBJ2-3 | NA | TRBD1 | TRBV5-1 | 17 | TGCGCCAGCAGCTTGGTTCAGGGGGCTAGATGGGCAGATACGCAGTATTTT | CASSLVQGARWADTQYF
TRBJ1-6 | NA | TRBD1 | TRBV7-3 | 15 | TGTGCCAGCAGCGCCACAGGGGCCCGGAATTCACCCCTCCACTTT | CASSATGARNSPLHF
TRBJ2-2 | NA | NA | TRBV10-3 | 17 | TGTGCCATCAGTTCTGCCGTGGCAGAAGCGAACACCGGGGAGCTGTTTTTT | CAISSAVAEANTGELFF
TRBJ2-7 | NA | TRBD2 | TRBV5-1 | 15 | TGCGCCAGCTCCGGTGGGACTAGCGGGATTCACGAGCAGTACTTC | CASSGGTSGIHEQYF